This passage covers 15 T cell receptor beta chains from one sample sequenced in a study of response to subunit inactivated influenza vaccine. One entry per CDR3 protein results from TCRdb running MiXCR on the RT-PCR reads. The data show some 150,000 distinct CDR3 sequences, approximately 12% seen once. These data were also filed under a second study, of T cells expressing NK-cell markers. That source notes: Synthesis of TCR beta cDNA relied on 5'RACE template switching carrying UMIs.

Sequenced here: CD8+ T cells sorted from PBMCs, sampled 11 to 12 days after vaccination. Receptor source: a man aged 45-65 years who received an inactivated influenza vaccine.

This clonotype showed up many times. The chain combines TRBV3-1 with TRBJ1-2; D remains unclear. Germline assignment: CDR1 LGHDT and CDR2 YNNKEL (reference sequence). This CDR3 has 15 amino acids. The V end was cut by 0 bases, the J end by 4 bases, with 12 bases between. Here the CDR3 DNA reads TGTGCCAGCAGCCAAGATTTTCGGGTTAGCTATGGCTACACCTTC. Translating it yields CASSQDFRVSYGYTF.

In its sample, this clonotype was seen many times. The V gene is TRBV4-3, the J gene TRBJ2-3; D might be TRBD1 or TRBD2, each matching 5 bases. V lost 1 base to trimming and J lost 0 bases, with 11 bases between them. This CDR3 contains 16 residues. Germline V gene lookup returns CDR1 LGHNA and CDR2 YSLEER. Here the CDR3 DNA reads TGCGCCAGCAGCCAAGGGGACGGATTTAGCACAGATACGCAGTATTTT. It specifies CASSQGDGFSTDTQYF.

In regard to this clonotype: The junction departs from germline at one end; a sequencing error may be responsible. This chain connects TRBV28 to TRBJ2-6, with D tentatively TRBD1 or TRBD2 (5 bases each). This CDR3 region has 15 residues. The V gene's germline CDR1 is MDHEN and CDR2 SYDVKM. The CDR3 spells CASSLPRTGANALTF. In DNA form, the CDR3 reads TGTGCCAGCAGTTTGCCGCGAACCGGGGCCAACGCCCTGACTTTC.

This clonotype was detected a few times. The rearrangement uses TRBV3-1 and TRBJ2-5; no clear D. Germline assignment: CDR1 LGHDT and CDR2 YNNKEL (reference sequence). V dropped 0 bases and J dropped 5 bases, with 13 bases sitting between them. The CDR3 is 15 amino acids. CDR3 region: CASSQENRAWETQYF. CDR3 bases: TGTGCCAGCAGCCAAGAAAATCGGGCGTGGGAGACCCAGTACTTC.

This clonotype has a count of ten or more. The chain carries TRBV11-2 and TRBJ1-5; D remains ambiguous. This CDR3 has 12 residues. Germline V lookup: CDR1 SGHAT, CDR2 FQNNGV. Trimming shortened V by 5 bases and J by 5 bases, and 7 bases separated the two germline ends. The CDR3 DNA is TGTGCCAGCAGCGAACTCGATCAGCCCCAGCATTTT. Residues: CASSELDQPQHF.

The CDR3 protein is CASSPGGGRNEQFF. CDR3 bases: TGTGCCAGCTCACCAGGCGGGGGTCGGAATGAGCAGTTCTTC. The rearrangement joins TRBV18 to TRBJ2-1; 7 bases are a match to TRBD2. The CDR3 covers 14 residues. V gave up 2 bases and J gave up 7 bases; unmatched junction bases: 5. Germline V gene data show CDR1 as KGHSH and CDR2 as LQKENI.

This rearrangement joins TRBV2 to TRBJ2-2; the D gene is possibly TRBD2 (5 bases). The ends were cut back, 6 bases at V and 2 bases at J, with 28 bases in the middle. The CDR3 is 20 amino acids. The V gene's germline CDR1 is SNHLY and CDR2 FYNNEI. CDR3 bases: TGTGCCAGCAGAGTGGGTCTAAACTCCAGAGGACTCTTCAACACCGGGGAGCTGTTTTTT. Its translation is CASRVGLNSRGLFNTGELFF. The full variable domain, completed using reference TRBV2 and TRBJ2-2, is EPEVTQTPSHQVTQMGQEVILRCVPISNHLYFYWYRQILGQKVEFLVSFYNNEISEKSEIFDDQFSVERPDGSNFTLKIRSTKLEDSAMYFCASRVGLNSRGLFNTGELFFGEGSRLTVL.

CDR3 sequence: CASSYLGVGHKFPNTGELFF. The CDR3 bases are TGTGCCAGCAGTTATTTAGGTGTCGGGCATAAATTTCCGAACACCGGGGAGCTGTTTTTT. This chain uses TRBV6-2 or TRBV6-3 with TRBJ2-2; D call uncertain. V lost 3 bases and J lost 0, with 23 bases in between. The CDR3 is 20 residues long. Germline-derived CDR1 and CDR2 are MNHEY and SVGEGT.

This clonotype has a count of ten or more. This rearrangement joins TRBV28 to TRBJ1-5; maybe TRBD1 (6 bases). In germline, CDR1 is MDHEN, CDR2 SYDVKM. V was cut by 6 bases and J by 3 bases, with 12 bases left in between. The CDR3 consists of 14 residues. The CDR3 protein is CASSLRGINQPQHF. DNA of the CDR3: TGTGCCAGCAGCCTAAGGGGGATCAATCAGCCCCAGCATTTT.

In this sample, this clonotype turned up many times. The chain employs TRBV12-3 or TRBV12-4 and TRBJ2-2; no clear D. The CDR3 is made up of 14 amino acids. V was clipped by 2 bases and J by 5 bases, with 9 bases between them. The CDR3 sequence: CASSLRSWTGELFF. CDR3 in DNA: TGTGCCAGCAGTTTAAGGTCGTGGACCGGGGAGCTGTTTTTT.

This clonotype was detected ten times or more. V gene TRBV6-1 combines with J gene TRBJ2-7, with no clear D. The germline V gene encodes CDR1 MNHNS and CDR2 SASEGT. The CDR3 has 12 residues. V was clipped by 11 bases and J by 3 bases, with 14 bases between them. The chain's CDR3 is CAGSTFGYEQYF. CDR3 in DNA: TGTGCCGGGTCTACCTTTGGCTACGAGCAGTACTTC.

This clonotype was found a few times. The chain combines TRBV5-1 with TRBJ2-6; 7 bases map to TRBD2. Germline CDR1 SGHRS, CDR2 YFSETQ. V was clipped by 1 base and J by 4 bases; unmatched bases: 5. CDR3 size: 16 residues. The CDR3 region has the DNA TGCGCCAGCAGCTTGTTAGCGGGTACCGGGGCCAACGTCCTGACTTTC. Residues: CASSLLAGTGANVLTF.

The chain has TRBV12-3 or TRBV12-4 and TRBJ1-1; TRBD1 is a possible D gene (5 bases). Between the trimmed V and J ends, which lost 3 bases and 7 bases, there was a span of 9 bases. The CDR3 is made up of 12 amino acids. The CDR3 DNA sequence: TGTGCCAGCAGTTTGGGGGGGGTTGAAGCTTTCTTT. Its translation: CASSLGGVEAFF.

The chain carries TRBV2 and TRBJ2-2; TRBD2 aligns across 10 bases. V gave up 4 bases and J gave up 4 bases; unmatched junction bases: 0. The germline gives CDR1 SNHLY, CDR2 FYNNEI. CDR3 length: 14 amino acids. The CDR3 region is CASSGTSGTGELFF. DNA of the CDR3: TGTGCCAGCAGTGGGACTAGCGGCACCGGGGAGCTGTTTTTT.

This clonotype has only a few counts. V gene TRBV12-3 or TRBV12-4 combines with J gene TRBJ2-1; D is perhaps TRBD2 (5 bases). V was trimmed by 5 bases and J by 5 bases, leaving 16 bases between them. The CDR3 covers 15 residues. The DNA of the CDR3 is TGTGCCAGCAGTATGGACGGGGTGGCAAACAATGAGCAGTTCTTC. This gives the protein CASSMDGVANNEQFF.